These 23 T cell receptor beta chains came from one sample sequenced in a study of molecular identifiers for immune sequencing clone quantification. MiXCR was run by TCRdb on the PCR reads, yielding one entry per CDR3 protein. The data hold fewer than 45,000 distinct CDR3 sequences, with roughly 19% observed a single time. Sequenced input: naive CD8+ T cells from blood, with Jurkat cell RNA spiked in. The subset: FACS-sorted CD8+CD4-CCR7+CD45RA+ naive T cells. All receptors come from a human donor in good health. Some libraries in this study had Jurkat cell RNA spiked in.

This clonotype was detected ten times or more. The CDR3 sequence is CASSLDWGTPMTTEAFF. CDR3 DNA: TGTGCCAGCAGCTTAGATTGGGGGACACCCATGACCACTGAAGCTTTCTTT. J is TRBJ1-1 and V is TRBV7-8; weak D call: TRBD1 (6 bases). V lost 1 base, J lost 4 bases, and 19 bases lay in between. CDR1 is SGHVS and CDR2 is FQNEAQ in the germline V gene. The CDR3 totals 17 residues.

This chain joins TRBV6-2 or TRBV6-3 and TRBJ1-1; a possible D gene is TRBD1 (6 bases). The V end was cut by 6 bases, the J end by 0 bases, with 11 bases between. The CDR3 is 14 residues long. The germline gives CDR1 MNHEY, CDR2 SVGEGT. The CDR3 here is CASSGQNLNTEAFF. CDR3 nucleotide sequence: TGTGCCAGCAGCGGACAGAACCTGAACACTGAAGCTTTCTTT.

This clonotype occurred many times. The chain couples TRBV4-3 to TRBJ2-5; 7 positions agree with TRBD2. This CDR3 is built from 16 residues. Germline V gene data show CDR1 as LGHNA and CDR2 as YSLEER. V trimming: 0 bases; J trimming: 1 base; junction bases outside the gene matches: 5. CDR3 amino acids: CASSQDFWTSQETQYF. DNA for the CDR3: TGCGCCAGCAGCCAAGATTTCTGGACTAGCCAAGAGACCCAGTACTTC.

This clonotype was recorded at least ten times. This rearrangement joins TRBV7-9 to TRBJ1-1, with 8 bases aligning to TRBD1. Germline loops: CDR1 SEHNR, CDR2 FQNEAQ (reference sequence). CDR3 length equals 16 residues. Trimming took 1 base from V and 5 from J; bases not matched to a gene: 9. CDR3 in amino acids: CASSLGRRDRRTEAFF. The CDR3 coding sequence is TGTGCCAGCAGCTTAGGCCGAAGGGACAGGAGGACTGAAGCTTTCTTT.

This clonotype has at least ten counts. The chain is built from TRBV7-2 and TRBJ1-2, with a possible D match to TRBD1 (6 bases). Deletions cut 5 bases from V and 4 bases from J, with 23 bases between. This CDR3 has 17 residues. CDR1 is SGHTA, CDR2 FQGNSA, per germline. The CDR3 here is CASSPQGSHAMGYGYTF. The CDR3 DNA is TGTGCCAGCAGCCCACAGGGTTCCCACGCGATGGGCTATGGCTACACCTTC. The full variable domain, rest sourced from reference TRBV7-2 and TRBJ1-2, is GAGVSQSPSNKVTEKGKDVELRCDPISGHTALYWYRQSLGQGLEFLIYFQGNSAPDKSGLPSDRFSAERTGGSVSTLTIQRTQQEDSAVYLCASSPQGSHAMGYGYTFGSGTRLTVV.

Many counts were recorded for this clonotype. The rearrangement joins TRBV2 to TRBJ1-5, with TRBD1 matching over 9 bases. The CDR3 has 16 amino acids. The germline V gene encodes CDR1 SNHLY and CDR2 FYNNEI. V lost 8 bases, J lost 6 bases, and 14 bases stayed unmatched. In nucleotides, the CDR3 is TGTGCCAGCCAACGGGACAGGGAGGGAGGCGGTCAGCCCCAGCATTTT. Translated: CASQRDREGGGQPQHF.

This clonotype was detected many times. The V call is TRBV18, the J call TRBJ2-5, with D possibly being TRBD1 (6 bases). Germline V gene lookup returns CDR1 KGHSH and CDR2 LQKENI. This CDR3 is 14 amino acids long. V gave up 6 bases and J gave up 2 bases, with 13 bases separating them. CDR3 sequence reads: CASSPGQTQETQYF. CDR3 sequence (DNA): TGTGCCAGCTCCCCTGGACAGACTCAAGAGACCCAGTACTTC. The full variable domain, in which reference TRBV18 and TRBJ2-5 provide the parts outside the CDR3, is NAGVMQNPRHLVRRRGQEARLRCSPMKGHSHVYWYRQLPEEGLKFMVYLQKENIIDESGMPKERFSAEFPKEGPSILRIQQVVRGDSAAYFCASSPGQTQETQYFGPGTRLLVL.

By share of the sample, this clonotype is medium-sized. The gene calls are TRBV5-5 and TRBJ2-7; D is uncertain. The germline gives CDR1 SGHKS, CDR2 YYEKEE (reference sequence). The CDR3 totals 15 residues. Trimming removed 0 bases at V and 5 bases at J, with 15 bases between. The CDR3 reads CASSLVSGGSDEQYF. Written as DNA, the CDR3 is TGTGCCAGCAGCTTGGTTTCAGGCGGATCCGACGAGCAGTACTTC.

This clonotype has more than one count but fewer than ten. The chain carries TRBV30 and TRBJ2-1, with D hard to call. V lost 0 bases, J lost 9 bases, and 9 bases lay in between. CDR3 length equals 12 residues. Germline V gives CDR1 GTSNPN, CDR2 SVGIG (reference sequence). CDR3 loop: CAWSVFAGEQFF. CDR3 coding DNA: TGTGCCTGGAGTGTGTTCGCAGGTGAGCAGTTCTTC.

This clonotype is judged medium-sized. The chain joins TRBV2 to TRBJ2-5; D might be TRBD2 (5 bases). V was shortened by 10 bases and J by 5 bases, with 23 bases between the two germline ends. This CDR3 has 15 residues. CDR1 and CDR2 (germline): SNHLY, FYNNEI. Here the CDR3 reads CATDQKGSPRETQYF. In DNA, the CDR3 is TGTGCCACCGATCAAAAAGGGAGCCCCAGGGAGACCCAGTACTTC.

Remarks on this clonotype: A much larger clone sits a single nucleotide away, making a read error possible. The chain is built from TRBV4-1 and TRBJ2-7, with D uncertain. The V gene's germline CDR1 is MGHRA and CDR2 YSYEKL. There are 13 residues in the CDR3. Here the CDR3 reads CASGQVVSYEQYF. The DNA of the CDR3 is TGCGCCAGCGGCCAAGTTGTGTCCTACGAGCAGTACTTC.

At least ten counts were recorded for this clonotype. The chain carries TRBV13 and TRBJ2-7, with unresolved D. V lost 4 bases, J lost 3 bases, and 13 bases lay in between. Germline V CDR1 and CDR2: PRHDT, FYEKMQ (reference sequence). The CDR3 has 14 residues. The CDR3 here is CASSSHVVGYEQYF. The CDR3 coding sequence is TGTGCCAGCAGCTCCCATGTGGTCGGCTACGAGCAGTACTTC.

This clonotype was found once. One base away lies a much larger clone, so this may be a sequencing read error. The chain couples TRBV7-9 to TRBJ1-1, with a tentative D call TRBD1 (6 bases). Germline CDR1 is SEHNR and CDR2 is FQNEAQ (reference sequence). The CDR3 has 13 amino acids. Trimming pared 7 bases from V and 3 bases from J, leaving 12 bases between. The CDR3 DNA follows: TGTGCCAGCAACTTGCCAGGGGACACTGAAGCTTTCTTT. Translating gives CASNLPGDTEAFF.

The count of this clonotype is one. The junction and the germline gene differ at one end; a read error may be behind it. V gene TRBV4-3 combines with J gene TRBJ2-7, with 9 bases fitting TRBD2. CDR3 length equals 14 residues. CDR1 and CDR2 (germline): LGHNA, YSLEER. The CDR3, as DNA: TGCGCCAGCAGCCAGCTTAGCGGGAGTTACGAGCGGTACTTC. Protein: CASSQLSGSYERYF.

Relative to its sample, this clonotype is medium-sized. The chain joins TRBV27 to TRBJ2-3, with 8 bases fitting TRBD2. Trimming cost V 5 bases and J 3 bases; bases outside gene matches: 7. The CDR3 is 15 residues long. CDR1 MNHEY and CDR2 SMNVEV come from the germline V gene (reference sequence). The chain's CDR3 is CASSPGLALTDTQYF. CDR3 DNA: TGTGCCAGCAGTCCTGGACTAGCCCTTACAGATACGCAGTATTTT.

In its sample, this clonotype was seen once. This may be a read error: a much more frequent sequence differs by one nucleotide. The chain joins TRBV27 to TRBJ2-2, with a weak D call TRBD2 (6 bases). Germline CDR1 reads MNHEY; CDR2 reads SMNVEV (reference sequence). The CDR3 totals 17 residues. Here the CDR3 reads CASREIWAGTNTEELFF. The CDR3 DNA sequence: TGTGCCAGCAGGGAGATATGGGCGGGAACGAACACCGAGGAGCTGTTTTTT.

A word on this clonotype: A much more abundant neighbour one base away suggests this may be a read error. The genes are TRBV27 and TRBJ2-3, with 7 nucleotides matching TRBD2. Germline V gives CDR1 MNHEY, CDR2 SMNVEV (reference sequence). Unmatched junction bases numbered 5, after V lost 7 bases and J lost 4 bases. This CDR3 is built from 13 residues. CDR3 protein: CASKGGGSDTQYF. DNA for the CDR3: TGTGCCAGCAAGGGCGGGGGATCAGATACGCAGTATTTT.

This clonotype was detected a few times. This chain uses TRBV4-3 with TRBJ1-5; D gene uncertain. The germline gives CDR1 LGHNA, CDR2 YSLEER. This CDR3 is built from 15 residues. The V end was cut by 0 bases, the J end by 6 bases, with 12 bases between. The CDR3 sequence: CASSQDRGSGQPQHF. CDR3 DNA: TGCGCCAGCAGCCAAGATCGAGGTTCGGGTCAGCCCCAGCATTTT.

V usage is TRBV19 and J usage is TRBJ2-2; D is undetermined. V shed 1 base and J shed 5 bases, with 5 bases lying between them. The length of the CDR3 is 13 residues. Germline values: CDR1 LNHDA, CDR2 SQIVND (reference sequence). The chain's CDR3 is CASSIAGTGELFF. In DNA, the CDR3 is TGTGCCAGTAGTATAGCCGGGACCGGGGAGCTGTTTTTT. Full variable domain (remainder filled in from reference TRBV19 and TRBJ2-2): DGGITQSPKYLFRKEGQNVTLSCEQNLNHDAMYWYRQDPGQGLRLIYYSQIVNDFQKGDIAEGYSVSREKKESFPLTVTSAQKNPTAFYLCASSIAGTGELFFGEGSRLTVL.

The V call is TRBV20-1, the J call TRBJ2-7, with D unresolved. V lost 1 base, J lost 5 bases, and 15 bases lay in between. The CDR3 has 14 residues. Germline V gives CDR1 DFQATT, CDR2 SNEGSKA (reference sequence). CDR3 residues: CSARGQTGAHEQYF. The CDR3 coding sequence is TGCAGTGCTAGAGGCCAAACGGGCGCCCACGAGCAGTACTTC.

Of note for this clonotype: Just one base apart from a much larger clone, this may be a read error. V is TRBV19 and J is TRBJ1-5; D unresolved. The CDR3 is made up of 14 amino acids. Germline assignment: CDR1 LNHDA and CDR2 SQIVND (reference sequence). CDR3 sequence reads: CASGITGGNQPQHF. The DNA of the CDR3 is TGTGCCAGTGGTATAACGGGCGGCAATCAGCCCCAGCATTTT.

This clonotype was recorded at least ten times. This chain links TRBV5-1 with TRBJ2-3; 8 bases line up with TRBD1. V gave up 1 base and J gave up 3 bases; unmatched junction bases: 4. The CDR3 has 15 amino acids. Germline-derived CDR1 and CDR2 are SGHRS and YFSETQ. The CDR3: CASSLTGGLTDTQYF. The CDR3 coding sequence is TGCGCCAGCAGCTTGACAGGGGGACTTACAGATACGCAGTATTTT.

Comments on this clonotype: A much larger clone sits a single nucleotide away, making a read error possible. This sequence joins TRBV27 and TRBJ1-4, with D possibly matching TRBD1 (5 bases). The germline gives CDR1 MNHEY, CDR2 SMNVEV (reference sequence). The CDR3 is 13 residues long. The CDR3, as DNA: TGTGCCAGCAGTTTGGACATAAGGGAAAAACTGTCTTTT. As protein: CASSLDIREKLSF.